A single sample is the source of the 17 T cell receptor beta chains below, sequenced in a study of blood T cells in healthy people across ages. Alongside a J-beta primer mix, a sample-barcoded 5' primer served in a second PCR lasting about 7 to 12 cycles. TCRdb recomputed calls from the 5' RACE reads with MiXCR, one row per CDR3 protein. Of around 800,000 distinct CDR3 sequences listed, 60% to 80% are singletons. Sequencing was done on a sample of blood. These receptors originate from a man aged 30 to 39 in good health.

The V and J genes are TRBV20-1 and TRBJ2-1, with 10 bases fitting TRBD2. Per germline, CDR1 DFQATT and CDR2 SNEGSKA (reference sequence). Germline trimming cut 2 bases from V and 2 bases from J; bases unmatched to any gene: 3. The CDR3 covers 15 residues. The CDR3 bases are TGCAGTGCTAGACCTAGCGGGGGTGCCTACAATGAGCAGTTCTTC. Protein product: CSARPSGGAYNEQFF.

The chain recombines TRBV7-9 with TRBJ2-5; the D is unclear. The V end was cut by 7 bases, the J end by 2 bases, with 11 bases between. Per the germline V gene, CDR1 is SEHNR and CDR2 is FQNEAQ (reference sequence). The CDR3 is 13 residues long. This CDR3 reads CASTNTEQETQYF. The DNA for the CDR3 is TGTGCCAGCACCAACACGGAACAAGAGACCCAGTACTTC.

V gene TRBV7-9 combines with J gene TRBJ2-7; 10 bases fit TRBD1. The germline V gene encodes CDR1 SEHNR and CDR2 FQNEAQ (reference sequence). The CDR3 length is 16 residues. The V and J ends lost 6 bases and 7 bases, in that order; junction bases with no gene match: 15. DNA for the CDR3: TGTGCCAGCAGTTCAGACCGGACAGGGGGTCTTGGTGAGCAGTACTTC. It encodes CASSSDRTGGLGEQYF.

Points on this clonotype: This may come from a read error, since a much larger clone is one base off. V is TRBV6-2 or TRBV6-3 and J is TRBJ2-1; 10 bases map to TRBD1. V lost 5 bases and J lost 5; bases outside the gene matches: 6. Germline loops: CDR1 MNHEY, CDR2 SVGEGT. CDR3 size: 15 residues. The CDR3 coding sequence is TGTGCCAGCAGTCGAGGGACAGGGGCCGACAATGAGCAGTTCTTC. The encoded protein is CASSRGTGADNEQFF.

The V gene is TRBV6-6, the J gene TRBJ2-1; 8 bases are shared with TRBD2. V shed 8 bases and J 2 bases; nucleotides not matched to a gene: 11. From germline, CDR1 is MNHNY and CDR2 SVGAGI (reference sequence). The CDR3 sequence is 16 residues long. CDR3: CASLVTSGEAYNEQFF. CDR3 DNA: TGTGCCAGCTTGGTAACTAGCGGCGAGGCCTACAATGAGCAGTTCTTC.

The chain carries TRBV20-1 and TRBJ2-3; 7 nucleotides line up with TRBD1. The length of the CDR3 is 14 residues. V gave up 5 bases and J gave up 0 bases; unmatched junction bases: 5. The germline V gene has CDR1 DFQATT and CDR2 SNEGSKA (reference sequence). The CDR3 loop is CSASGTESTDTQYF. The CDR3 DNA reads TGCAGTGCTTCCGGGACAGAGAGCACAGATACGCAGTATTTT.

The rearrangement uses TRBV10-3 and TRBJ2-5, with 9 bases identical to TRBD1. The DNA matches TRBJ2-7 better at its end, which makes the J call doubtful. There are 12 residues in the CDR3. Germline assignment: CDR1 ENHRY and CDR2 SYGVKD. CDR3: CATGTGSGEQYF. DNA for the CDR3: TGTGCCACCGGGACAGGGAGCGGCGAGCAGTACTTC.

The rearrangement joins TRBV12-3 or TRBV12-4 to TRBJ1-2; D ambiguous. Trimming cost V 6 bases and J 2 bases, with 13 bases left between them. CDR3 length equals 14 residues. CDR3 loop: CASRPRIINYGYTF. In nucleotides, the CDR3 is TGTGCCAGCAGACCCAGGATTATAAACTATGGCTACACCTTC.

The rearrangement links TRBV27 to TRBJ1-2, with 7 bases aligning to TRBD1. From germline, CDR1 is MNHEY and CDR2 SMNVEV (reference sequence). The CDR3 has 13 residues. J lost 8 bases, V lost 6 bases, and 9 bases had no gene match. The CDR3 protein is CASSHNRGGGYTF. In DNA, the CDR3 is TGTGCCAGCAGCCACAACAGGGGAGGAGGCTACACCTTC.

This clonotype was counted only a few times. The chain employs TRBV11-1 and TRBJ2-3; no definite D call. Trimming took off 1 base at V and 3 bases at J, with 5 bases between the two ends. The CDR3 consists of 13 residues. CDR1 and CDR2 from the germline V gene are SGHAT and FQDESV (reference sequence). The DNA of the CDR3 is TGTGCCAGCAGCTTAGAACGTACAGATACGCAGTATTTT. This encodes CASSLERTDTQYF.

The V call is TRBV6-2 or TRBV6-3, the J call TRBJ2-7; a possible D gene is TRBD2 (5 bases). V gave up 1 base and J gave up 4 bases, with 14 bases separating them. Germline V gives CDR1 MNHEY, CDR2 SVGEGT. The CDR3 sequence is 15 residues long. CDR3 DNA sequence: TGTGCCAGCAGTTACTATGAGGGCAGAAGATACGAGCAGTACTTC. It yields the protein CASSYYEGRRYEQYF.

This rearrangement joins TRBV28 to TRBJ2-5; D gene ambiguous. Between the trimmed V and J ends, which lost 2 bases and 5 bases, there was a span of 9 bases. The CDR3 sequence is 13 residues long. In germline, CDR1 is MDHEN, CDR2 SYDVKM. CDR3 loop: CASSLILMETQYF. CDR3 nucleotide sequence: TGTGCCAGCAGTTTAATCCTCATGGAGACCCAGTACTTC.

This clonotype occurred once. The chain recombines TRBV11-1 with TRBJ2-5; 8 bases agree with TRBD2. The CDR3 sequence is 13 residues long. J gave up 2 bases and V 8 bases, and 4 bases lay outside the gene matches. In germline, CDR1 is SGHAT, CDR2 FQDESV (reference sequence). CDR3 DNA: TGTGCCAGCTTAGCGGGGAGTCAAGAGACCCAGTACTTC. Its translation: CASLAGSQETQYF.

The V and J genes are TRBV12-3 or TRBV12-4 and TRBJ2-7; TRBD1 or TRBD2 may be the D gene (6 bases each). This CDR3 has 13 residues. The germline V and J ends were trimmed by 3 bases and 5 bases, with 11 bases remaining between them. The CDR3 nucleotides read TGTGCCAGCAGTTTTGGGGGGCTCCACGAGCAGTACTTC. This gives the protein CASSFGGLHEQYF.

This chain uses TRBV6-5 with TRBJ1-5; D gene uncertain. Trimming shortened V by 0 bases and J by 3 bases, and 9 bases separated the two germline ends. From germline, CDR1 is MNHEY and CDR2 SVGAGI. The CDR3 is made up of 15 amino acids. The CDR3: CASSYSGRPNQPQHF. DNA for the CDR3: TGTGCCAGCAGTTACTCGGGCAGACCCAATCAGCCCCAGCATTTT.

This clonotype came up a few times. CDR3 residues: CSASPQGGGDGYTF. CDR3 nucleotides: TGCAGTGCTAGCCCCCAGGGGGGGGGAGATGGCTACACCTTC. The chain couples TRBV20-1 to TRBJ1-2, with 7 positions matching TRBD1. The germline V gene encodes CDR1 DFQATT and CDR2 SNEGSKA (reference sequence). Trimming removed 3 bases from V and 6 bases from J; junction bases left unmatched: 10. This CDR3 is built from 14 residues.

This clonotype was seen a few times. The chain combines TRBV20-1 with TRBJ1-2; D is unclear. Trimming removed 6 bases at V and 13 bases at J, with 18 bases between. The germline gives CDR1 DFQATT, CDR2 SNEGSKA (reference sequence). This CDR3 region has 11 residues. Written as DNA, the CDR3 is TGCAGTGCCCCCGTAGTCTTAGGGTTCACCTTC. Translating it yields CSAPVVLGFTF.